One T cell receptor beta chain is described in this entry. No antigen is known for it. Each of the donors was a healthy bone marrow donor. V lost 0 bases and J lost 4, with 16 bases in between. This CDR3 comprises 17 residues. Germline V gives CDR1 LGHNT, CDR2 FRNRAP. It was with 60 Vbeta and 13 Jbeta primers that the PCR ran. The data were produced by immunoSEQ multiplex PCR, yet TCRdb's version contains in-frame clones alone and is incomplete. The sample consists of 190,000 or so clones, 65% to 85% of them appearing once. The sample is drawn from a study of cytomegalovirus exposure and HLA in healthy donors. Study overall: One earlier analysis, a look at about 179 million T cells, found some 120 million unique TCR beta sequences. The study's findings and limits: Reportedly, a later analysis found an Asian-associated ancestry cluster had fewer N-insertions than the roughly 700-donor mean. An apparent linkage of common viral pathogens to several of the most significant clusters emerged in a later analysis.

The chain has TRBV12-5 and TRBJ2-1, with D possibly being TRBD2 (6 bases). This clonotype originated in a boy between 2 and 10 years old in good health and CMV-seronegative. Sequenced sample: PBMCs. CDR3 sequence reads: CASGLVLDGGTYNEQFF. CDR3 nucleotide sequence: TGTGCTAGTGGTTTGGTATTGGACGGAGGGACTTACAATGAGCAGTTCTTC.